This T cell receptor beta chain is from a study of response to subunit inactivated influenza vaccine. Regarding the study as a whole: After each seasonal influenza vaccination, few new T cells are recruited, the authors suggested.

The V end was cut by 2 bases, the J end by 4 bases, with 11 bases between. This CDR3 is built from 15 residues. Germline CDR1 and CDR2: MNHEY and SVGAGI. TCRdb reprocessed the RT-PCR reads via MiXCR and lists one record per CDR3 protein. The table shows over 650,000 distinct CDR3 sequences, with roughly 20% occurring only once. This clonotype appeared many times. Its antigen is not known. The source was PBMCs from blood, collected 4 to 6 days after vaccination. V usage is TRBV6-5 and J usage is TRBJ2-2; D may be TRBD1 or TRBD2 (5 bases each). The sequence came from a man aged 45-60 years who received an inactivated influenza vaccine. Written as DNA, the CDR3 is TGTGCCAGCAGTTACGGGTGGGGGAGCACCGGGGAGCTGTTTTTT. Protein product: CASSYGWGSTGELFF.